This entry lists 23 T cell receptor beta chains sequenced from one sample in a study of cytomegalovirus exposure and HLA in healthy donors. The study ran its PCR with 60 Vbeta and 13 Jbeta primers. Sequencing used immunoSEQ multiplex PCR; TCRdb keeps in-frame clones, though not all of them. Of some 160,000 clones listed, around 80% are singletons. The source material was PBMCs. Receptors originate from a middle-aged man in good health and CMV-seronegative.

The gene calls are TRBV4-2 and TRBJ1-1; D may be TRBD1 (5 bases). V lost 1 base and J 0 bases, leaving 18 bases between the germline ends. CDR1 and CDR2 from the germline V gene are LGHNA and YNFKEQ. This CDR3 is 18 amino acids long. The CDR3 reads CASSQVHSGTLMNTEAFF. In nucleotides, the CDR3 is TGTGCCAGCAGCCAAGTCCACTCCGGGACTCTGATGAACACTGAAGCTTTCTTT.

V is TRBV9 and J is TRBJ2-4; D is uncertain. Germline values: CDR1 SGDLS, CDR2 YYNGEE. With 2 bases removed from V and 0 bases from J, the gap between germline ends came to 9 bases. The CDR3 totals 15 residues. CDR3 bases: TGTGCCAGCAGCGTTAATGAGGCAGCCAAAAACATTCAGTACTTC. Translated: CASSVNEAAKNIQYF.

The V and J genes are TRBV4-3 and TRBJ2-3; D is ambiguous. V shed 1 base and J shed 1 base, with 6 bases lying between them. Germline V lookup: CDR1 LGHNA, CDR2 YSLEER. The CDR3 runs 14 residues. The CDR3 DNA reads as TGCGCCAGCAGCCAAGGCGCCGGCACAGATACGCAGTATTTT. It codes for CASSQGAGTDTQYF.

The chain links TRBV7-3 to TRBJ2-1, with TRBD1 identical over 10 bases. Germline CDR1 and CDR2: SGHTA and FQGTGA. The CDR3 length is 15 residues. The V gene end was trimmed by 2 bases and the J gene end by 8 bases; junction bases not matched to a gene: 6. CDR3 protein: CASSLGTGARDEQFF. The CDR3 DNA reads TGTGCCAGCAGCTTAGGGACAGGGGCAAGGGATGAGCAGTTCTTC.

The chain links TRBV6-5 to TRBJ2-7, with D perhaps TRBD1 (6 bases). Germline assignment: CDR1 MNHEY and CDR2 SVGAGI. The CDR3 has 15 amino acids. V gave up 6 bases and J gave up 3 bases, with 18 bases separating them. The CDR3 nucleotides read TGTGCCAGCAGCCGATCCCGGGCACAGGGCTACGAGCAGTACTTC. It yields the protein CASSRSRAQGYEQYF.

The genes are TRBV30 and TRBJ1-5, with 7 bases identical to TRBD1. V lost 2 bases to trimming and J lost 0 bases; unmatched junction nucleotides: 4. This CDR3 is 15 amino acids long. CDR1 and CDR2 from the germline V gene are GTSNPN and SVGIG (reference sequence). The CDR3 sequence: CAWSPRGTSNQPQHF. The CDR3, as DNA: TGTGCCTGGAGTCCCAGGGGGACTAGCAATCAGCCCCAGCATTTT.

This clone has just one count. V is TRBV7-9 and J is TRBJ1-2; TRBD1 is a possible D gene (6 bases). Germline-derived CDR1 and CDR2 are SEHNR and FQNEAQ (reference sequence). The V end lost 4 bases, the J end lost 0 bases, and 12 bases lay between the germline ends. This CDR3 comprises 15 residues. CDR3 bases: TGTGCCAGCAGCTCTGACAGGCTGACTAACTATGGCTACACCTTC. Translated: CASSSDRLTNYGYTF.

The rearrangement links TRBV11-2 to TRBJ2-7; 12 nucleotides line up with TRBD1. The ends lost 3 bases at V and 4 bases at J; junction bases unmatched: 4. The CDR3 loop spans 15 amino acids. Germline CDR1 is SGHAT and CDR2 is FQNNGV. CDR3 sequence: CASSLGTGGGYEQYF. CDR3 in DNA: TGTGCCAGCAGCTTGGGGACAGGGGGCGGATACGAGCAGTACTTC.

The gene calls are TRBV13 and TRBJ1-1; unclear D gene. The CDR3 totals 13 residues. Between the trimmed V and J ends, which lost 4 bases and 3 bases, there was a span of 9 bases. The germline V gene encodes CDR1 PRHDT and CDR2 FYEKMQ (reference sequence). This CDR3 is CASSSQWDTEAFF. CDR3 DNA: TGTGCCAGCAGCTCACAGTGGGACACTGAAGCTTTCTTT. The full variable domain, rest sourced from reference TRBV13 and TRBJ1-1, is AAGVIQSPRHLIKEKRETATLKCYPIPRHDTVYWYQQGPGQDPQFLISFYEKMQSDKGSIPDRFSAQQFSDYHSELNMSSLELGDSALYFCASSSQWDTEAFFGQGTRLTVV.

CDR3 DNA: TGTGCCAGCAGTGCGACAGGGCAAGCTGGGGGCTACACCTTC. Its protein is CASSATGQAGGYTF. V usage is TRBV2 and J usage is TRBJ1-2; TRBD1 aligns across 7 bases. Germline CDR1 reads SNHLY; CDR2 reads FYNNEI. With V trimmed by 4 bases and J by 8 bases, 10 bases remained unmatched. The CDR3 is 14 amino acids.

Remarks on this clone: Other DNA variants within this sample encode the same CDR3. V and J are TRBV7-2 and TRBJ2-7; 7 bases are shared with TRBD1. Trimming removed 1 base from V and 2 bases from J; junction bases left unmatched: 2. This CDR3 has 14 residues. The germline gives CDR1 SGHTA, CDR2 FQGNSA. DNA for the CDR3: TGTGCCAGCAGCTTAGGACAGGGTGCCTACGAGCAGTACTTC. This encodes CASSLGQGAYEQYF.

V is TRBV7-2 and J is TRBJ1-2; D ambiguous. CDR1 and CDR2 (germline): SGHTA, FQGNSA. CDR3 length equals 13 residues. V was clipped by 6 bases and J by 2 bases, with 10 bases between them. The CDR3, as DNA: TGTGCCAGCAGGACTACCGAGAACTATGGCTACACCTTC. Translating it yields CASRTTENYGYTF.

A single count supports this clone. The chain joins TRBV7-2 to TRBJ1-1; 10 nucleotides line up with TRBD1. CDR1 and CDR2 (germline): SGHTA, FQGNSA. The V segment lost 5 bases and the J segment 1 base; nucleotides outside the gene matches: 1. This CDR3 spans 14 amino acids. In DNA, the CDR3 is TGTGCCAGCAGCCGGGACAGGGGGAACACTGAAGCTTTCTTT. It is translated as CASSRDRGNTEAFF.

The chain employs TRBV18 and TRBJ1-6; D uncertain. The CDR3 length is 16 residues. Per the germline V gene, CDR1 is KGHSH and CDR2 is LQKENI. V lost 4 bases and J 5 bases, leaving 15 bases between the germline ends. The CDR3 spells CASSQAESGHNSPLHF. DNA of the CDR3: TGTGCCAGCTCACAGGCCGAGAGCGGCCATAATTCACCCCTCCACTTT.

This chain uses TRBV5-4 with TRBJ2-7; D perhaps matches TRBD2 (6 bases). The CDR3 runs 15 residues. Germline assignment: CDR1 SGHNT and CDR2 YYREEE (reference sequence). The ends were cut back, 5 bases at V and 0 bases at J, with 15 bases in the middle. CDR3 region: CASSSGTFNSYEQYF. In nucleotides, the CDR3 is TGTGCCAGCAGTTCCGGGACTTTTAACTCCTACGAGCAGTACTTC.

V is TRBV7-2 and J is TRBJ2-7; the D gene is possibly TRBD1 (5 bases). The V gene lost 1 base and the J gene lost 6 bases, with 19 bases spanning the gap. The CDR3 spans 16 residues. Germline V gene data show CDR1 as SGHTA and CDR2 as FQGNSA. The chain's CDR3 is CASSLGVPRGQGEQYF. In DNA, the CDR3 is TGTGCCAGCAGCTTAGGGGTCCCTAGGGGCCAGGGCGAGCAGTACTTC.

The J gene is TRBJ1-2, the V gene TRBV30, with 9 bases aligning to TRBD1. V dropped 2 bases and J dropped 2; count of bases not matched to a gene: 9. CDR3 length: 16 amino acids. Germline-derived CDR1 and CDR2 are GTSNPN and SVGIG (reference sequence). CDR3: CAWSRRRDRENYGYTF. As DNA, the CDR3 is TGTGCCTGGAGTCGGCGTCGGGACAGGGAGAACTATGGCTACACCTTC.

V and J are TRBV6-8 and TRBJ1-6; D is unresolved. The CDR3 is 13 residues long. The V end was cut by 6 bases, the J end by 7 bases, with 10 bases between. Germline-derived CDR1 and CDR2 are MNHGY and SAAAGT. The DNA of the CDR3 is TGTGCCAGCAGGAGTTCGAGGAATTCACCCCTCCACTTT. Protein sequence: CASRSSRNSPLHF.

The gene calls are TRBV15 and TRBJ2-7; weak D call: TRBD2 (5 bases). Germline V gene data show CDR1 as LNHNV and CDR2 as YYDKDF (reference sequence). V lost 0 bases to trimming and J lost 0 bases, with 9 bases between them. The CDR3 spans 15 residues. CDR3 sequence (DNA): TGTGCCACCAGCAGAGACGGAGGCCTCTCCTACGAGCAGTACTTC. Amino acids: CATSRDGGLSYEQYF.

The chain links TRBV7-2 to TRBJ2-3; D might be TRBD1 (5 bases). Trimming removed 4 bases from V and 1 base from J, with 21 bases in between. CDR1 is SGHTA, CDR2 FQGNSA, per germline. CDR3 size: 18 residues. CDR3: CASSSGAEGVRGTDTQYF. CDR3 nucleotide sequence: TGTGCCAGCAGCTCAGGCGCGGAAGGGGTTCGGGGCACAGATACGCAGTATTTT.

The CDR3 is CASSLTPQGSGNTIYF. In DNA, the CDR3 is TGTGCCAGCAGCTTGACCCCGCAGGGCTCTGGAAACACCATATATTTT. The chain has TRBV7-2 and TRBJ1-3, with D maybe TRBD1 (5 bases). V was shortened by 3 bases and J by 0 bases, with 12 bases between the two germline ends. CDR3 length equals 16 residues. Germline CDR1 is SGHTA and CDR2 is FQGNSA.

This chain joins TRBV7-9 and TRBJ2-1, with 9 bases aligning to TRBD2. Losses at the gene ends were 1 base for V and 7 bases for J; bases not matched to a gene: 5. The CDR3 contains 15 residues. The V gene's germline CDR1 is SEHNR and CDR2 FQNEAQ (reference sequence). The CDR3: CASSLGSGRRNEQFF. CDR3 nucleotide sequence: TGTGCCAGCAGCTTAGGTAGCGGGAGAAGGAATGAGCAGTTCTTC.

The chain couples TRBV18 to TRBJ2-7; D remains unclear. The germline V gene encodes CDR1 KGHSH and CDR2 LQKENI. Trimming removed 0 bases from V and 3 bases from J, with 12 bases in between. The CDR3 length is 15 residues. CDR3 sequence (DNA): TGTGCCAGCTCACCACCTGAACAGCCATACTACGAGCAGTACTTC. This encodes CASSPPEQPYYEQYF.